Listed below are T cell receptor beta chains from one sample, sequenced in a study of cytomegalovirus exposure and HLA in healthy donors. Profiling relied on immunoSEQ multiplex PCR, and the TCRdb table lists in-frame clones only, not all of them. The table has some 210,000 clones, roughly 85% seen once; the top ten hold around 5.4%. Sequenced sample: PBMCs. These receptor sequences come from a woman aged 18-35 years in good health and CMV-seronegative. Each CDR3 is given with its conserved first and last residue. Fields, in order: D gene, clone size, J gene, V gene, CDR3 protein, CDR3 DNA. D genes are given only for firm matches. The size field is filled for only some rows; it gives once, few, many or a size class.

d_call: -
clone_size: few
j_call: TRBJ2-5
v_call: TRBV15
cdr3_aa: CATSRDRGGQETQYF
cdr3_nt: TGTGCCACCAGCAGAGATCGGGGCGGACAAGAGACCCAGTACTTC

d_call: -
clone_size: -
j_call: TRBJ2-3
v_call: TRBV6-6
cdr3_aa: CASSYSGYDTDTQYF
cdr3_nt: TGTGCCAGCAGTTACTCTGGGTATGACACAGATACGCAGTATTTT

d_call: -
clone_size: once
j_call: TRBJ2-7
v_call: TRBV27
cdr3_aa: CASSDRKGDYEQYF
cdr3_nt: TGTGCCAGCAGTGACAGGAAAGGGGACTACGAGCAGTACTTC

d_call: TRBD1
clone_size: -
j_call: TRBJ2-7
v_call: TRBV15
cdr3_aa: CATSAGTGANEQYF
cdr3_nt: TGTGCCACCAGCGCCGGGACAGGGGCAAACGAGCAGTACTTC

d_call: TRBD1
clone_size: -
j_call: TRBJ1-5
v_call: TRBV6-5
cdr3_aa: CASRRGTGNQPQHF
cdr3_nt: TGTGCCAGCAGAAGAGGGACAGGCAATCAGCCCCAGCATTTT

d_call: -
clone_size: -
j_call: TRBJ2-5
v_call: TRBV10-3
cdr3_aa: CAISGDSLLQETQYF
cdr3_nt: TGTGCCATCAGTGGGGATAGCCTCCTCCAAGAGACCCAGTACTTC

d_call: TRBD1
clone_size: -
j_call: TRBJ2-3
v_call: TRBV5-1
cdr3_aa: CASSQTGGVTDTQYF
cdr3_nt: TGCGCCAGCAGCCAGACAGGGGGCGTCACAGATACGCAGTATTTT

d_call: -
clone_size: few
j_call: TRBJ1-1
v_call: TRBV29-1
cdr3_aa: CSVLWDTEAFF
cdr3_nt: TGCAGCGTGCTTTGGGACACTGAAGCTTTCTTT

d_call: -
clone_size: once
j_call: TRBJ2-5
v_call: TRBV5-6
cdr3_aa: CASSLFPEETQYF
cdr3_nt: TGTGCCAGCAGCTTGTTCCCCGAAGAGACCCAGTACTTC

d_call: -
clone_size: -
j_call: TRBJ2-2
v_call: TRBV15
cdr3_aa: CATSRKGSGELFF
cdr3_nt: TGTGCCACCAGCAGAAAGGGGTCCGGGGAGCTGTTTTTT

d_call: TRBD2
clone_size: few
j_call: TRBJ2-7
v_call: TRBV6-6
cdr3_aa: CASSPRLAGIYEQYF
cdr3_nt: TGTGCCAGCAGTCCCCGACTAGCGGGAATCTACGAGCAGTACTTC

d_call: -
clone_size: -
j_call: TRBJ1-4
v_call: TRBV2
cdr3_aa: CASSGQHVSKLFF
cdr3_nt: TGTGCCAGCAGTGGTCAGCACGTTTCGAAACTGTTTTTT

d_call: TRBD1
clone_size: -
j_call: TRBJ2-3
v_call: TRBV18
cdr3_aa: CASSPGGQGGF
cdr3_nt: TGTGCCAGCTCCCCCGGGGGACAGGGGGGTTTT

d_call: -
clone_size: -
j_call: TRBJ1-1
v_call: TRBV27
cdr3_aa: CASSQLNTEAFF
cdr3_nt: TGTGCCAGCAGTCAACTAAACACTGAAGCTTTCTTT

d_call: -
clone_size: -
j_call: TRBJ2-7
v_call: TRBV7-2
cdr3_aa: CASSYRALYEQYF
cdr3_nt: TGTGCCAGCAGCTACCGGGCGCTATACGAGCAGTACTTC

d_call: -
clone_size: -
j_call: TRBJ1-5
v_call: TRBV6-5
cdr3_aa: CASREAPGQPQHF
cdr3_nt: TGTGCCAGCAGAGAAGCCCCGGGACAGCCCCAGCATTTT

d_call: -
clone_size: -
j_call: TRBJ1-3
v_call: TRBV30
cdr3_aa: CAWRATSSGNTIYF
cdr3_nt: TGTGCCTGGAGGGCTACCAGCTCTGGAAACACCATATATTTT

d_call: -
clone_size: -
j_call: TRBJ1-4
v_call: TRBV5-1
cdr3_aa: CASSLSRGGLEKLFF
cdr3_nt: TGCGCCAGCAGCTTAAGCCGAGGGGGGCTGGAAAAACTGTTTTTT

d_call: -
clone_size: -
j_call: TRBJ2-4
v_call: TRBV11-2
cdr3_aa: CASSSPLAKNIQYF
cdr3_nt: TGTGCCAGCAGCTCCCCGCTAGCCAAAAACATTCAGTACTTC

d_call: -
clone_size: -
j_call: TRBJ2-1
v_call: TRBV7-9
cdr3_aa: CASSPRNEQFF
cdr3_nt: TGTGCCAGCAGCCCGAGGAATGAGCAGTTCTTC

d_call: -
clone_size: -
j_call: TRBJ2-1
v_call: TRBV15
cdr3_aa: CATSRGETQGTNEQFF
cdr3_nt: TGTGCCACCAGCAGAGGCGAAACCCAGGGCACCAATGAGCAGTTCTTC

d_call: TRBD2
clone_size: -
j_call: TRBJ2-3
v_call: TRBV29-1
cdr3_aa: CSVSGRWDTQYF
cdr3_nt: TGCAGCGTGAGCGGGAGATGGGATACGCAGTATTTT

d_call: -
clone_size: -
j_call: TRBJ2-7
v_call: TRBV7-2
cdr3_aa: CASSLGSEGSSYEQYF
cdr3_nt: TGTGCCAGCAGCTTAGGGTCGGAAGGGTCCTCCTACGAGCAGTACTTC

d_call: -
clone_size: -
j_call: TRBJ1-1
v_call: TRBV27
cdr3_aa: CASTQTGRLNTEAFF
cdr3_nt: TGTGCCAGCACCCAGACGGGACGGTTGAACACTGAAGCTTTCTTT

d_call: -
clone_size: -
j_call: TRBJ2-5
v_call: TRBV15
cdr3_aa: CATSRDEGDPGAGETQYF
cdr3_nt: TGTGCCACCAGCAGAGATGAAGGAGACCCGGGGGCCGGAGAGACCCAGTACTTC

d_call: -
clone_size: once
j_call: TRBJ1-2
v_call: TRBV9
cdr3_aa: CASSPGTDYGYTF
cdr3_nt: TGTGCCAGCAGTCCCGGGACGGACTATGGCTACACCTTC

d_call: -
clone_size: -
j_call: TRBJ1-2
v_call: TRBV20-1
cdr3_aa: CSARSVYGYTF
cdr3_nt: TGCAGTGCTAGGTCAGTCTATGGCTACACCTTC